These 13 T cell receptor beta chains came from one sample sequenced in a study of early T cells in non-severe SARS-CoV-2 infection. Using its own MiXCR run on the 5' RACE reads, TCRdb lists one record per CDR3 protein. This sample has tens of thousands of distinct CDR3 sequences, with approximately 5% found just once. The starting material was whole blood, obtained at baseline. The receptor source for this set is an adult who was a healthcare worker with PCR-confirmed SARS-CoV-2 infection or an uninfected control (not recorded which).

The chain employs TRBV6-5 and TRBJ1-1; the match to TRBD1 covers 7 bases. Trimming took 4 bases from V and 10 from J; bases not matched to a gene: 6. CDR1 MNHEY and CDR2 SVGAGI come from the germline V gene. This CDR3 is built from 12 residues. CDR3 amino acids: CASSSRGWGAFF. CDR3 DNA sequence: TGTGCCAGCAGTTCCAGGGGGTGGGGAGCTTTCTTT.

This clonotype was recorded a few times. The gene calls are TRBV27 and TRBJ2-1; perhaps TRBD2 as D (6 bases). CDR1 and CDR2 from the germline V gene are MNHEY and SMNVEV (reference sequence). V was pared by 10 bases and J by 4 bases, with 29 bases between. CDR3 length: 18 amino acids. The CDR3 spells CATTRSEGPTIVYNEQFF. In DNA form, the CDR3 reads TGTGCCACCACGAGGTCGGAGGGCCCCACGATAGTTTACAATGAGCAGTTCTTC.

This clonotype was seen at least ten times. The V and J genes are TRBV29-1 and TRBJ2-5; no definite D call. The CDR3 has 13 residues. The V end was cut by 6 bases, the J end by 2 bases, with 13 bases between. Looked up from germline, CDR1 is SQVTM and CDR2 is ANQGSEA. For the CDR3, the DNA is TGCAGCGTGGCTGTAAGGCAGCAAGAGACCCAGTACTTC. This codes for CSVAVRQQETQYF. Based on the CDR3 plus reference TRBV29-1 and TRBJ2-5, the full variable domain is SAVISQKPSRDICQRGTSLTIQCQVDSQVTMMFWYRQQPGQSLTLIATANQGSEATYESGFVIDKFPISRPNLTFSTLTVSNMSPEDSSIYLCSVAVRQQETQYFGPGTRLLVL.

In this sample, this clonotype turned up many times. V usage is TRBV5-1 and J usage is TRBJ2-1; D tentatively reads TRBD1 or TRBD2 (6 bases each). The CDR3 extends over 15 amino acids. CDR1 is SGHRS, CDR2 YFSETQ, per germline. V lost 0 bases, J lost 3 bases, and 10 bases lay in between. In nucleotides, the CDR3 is TGCGCCAGCAGCTTGGACGGGGGCGGCTACAATGAGCAGTTCTTC. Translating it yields CASSLDGGGYNEQFF.

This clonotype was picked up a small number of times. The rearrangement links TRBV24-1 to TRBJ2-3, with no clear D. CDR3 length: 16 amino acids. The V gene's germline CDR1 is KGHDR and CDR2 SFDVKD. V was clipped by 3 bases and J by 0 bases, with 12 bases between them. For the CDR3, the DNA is TGTGCCACCAGTGATCCTAGAGCCTCTAGCACAGATACGCAGTATTTT. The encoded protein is CATSDPRASSTDTQYF.

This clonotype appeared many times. The CDR3 reads CASSHPRQETQYF. The CDR3 region has the DNA TGTGCCAGCAGCCACCCACGACAAGAGACCCAGTACTTC. The chain combines TRBV7-6 with TRBJ2-5; D is undetermined. The CDR3 consists of 13 residues. V lost 5 bases and J 2 bases, leaving 9 bases between the germline ends. The germline CDR1 and CDR2 sequences are SGHVS and FNYEAQ. The full variable domain, in which reference TRBV7-6 and TRBJ2-5 provide the parts outside the CDR3, is GAGVSQSPRYKVTKRGQDVALRCDPISGHVSLYWYRQALGQGPEFLTYFNYEAQQDKSGLPNDRFSAERPEGSISTLTIQRTEQRDSAMYRCASSHPRQETQYFGPGTRLLVL.

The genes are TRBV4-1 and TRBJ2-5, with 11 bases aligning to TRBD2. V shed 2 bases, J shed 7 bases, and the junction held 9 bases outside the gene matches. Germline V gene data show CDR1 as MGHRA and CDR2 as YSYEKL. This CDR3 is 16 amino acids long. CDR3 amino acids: CASSQIAGGPGGTQYF. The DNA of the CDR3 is TGCGCCAGCAGCCAAATAGCGGGAGGGCCAGGCGGGACCCAGTACTTC.

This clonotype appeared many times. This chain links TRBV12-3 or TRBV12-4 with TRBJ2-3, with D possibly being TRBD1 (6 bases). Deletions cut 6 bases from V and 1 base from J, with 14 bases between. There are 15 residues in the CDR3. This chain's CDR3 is CASSPTDSRTDTQYF. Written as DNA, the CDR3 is TGTGCCAGCAGCCCGACGGACAGCCGCACAGATACGCAGTATTTT.

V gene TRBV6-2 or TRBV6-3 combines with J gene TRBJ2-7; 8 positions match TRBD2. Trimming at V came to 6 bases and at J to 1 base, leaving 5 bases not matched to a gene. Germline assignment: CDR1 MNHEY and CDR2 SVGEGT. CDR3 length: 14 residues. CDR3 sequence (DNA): TGTGCCAGCAGCCAACTAGCGGTTTCCTACGAGCAGTACTTC. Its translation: CASSQLAVSYEQYF.

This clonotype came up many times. For the CDR3, the DNA is TGCAGTGCTAGAGATCCTGTCAACTCCTACGAGCAGTACTTC. It translates to CSARDPVNSYEQYF. This rearrangement joins TRBV20-1 to TRBJ2-7; the D is unclear. This CDR3 has 14 amino acids. Per the germline V gene, CDR1 is DFQATT and CDR2 is SNEGSKA (reference sequence). Trimming stripped 0 bases from V and 0 bases from J, with 9 bases between.

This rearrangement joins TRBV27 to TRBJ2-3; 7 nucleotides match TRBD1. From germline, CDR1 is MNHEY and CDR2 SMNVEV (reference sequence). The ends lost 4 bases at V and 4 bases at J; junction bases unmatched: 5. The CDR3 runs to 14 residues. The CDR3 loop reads CASSWTGGPDTQYF. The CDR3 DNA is TGTGCCAGCAGTTGGACAGGAGGCCCAGATACGCAGTATTTT.

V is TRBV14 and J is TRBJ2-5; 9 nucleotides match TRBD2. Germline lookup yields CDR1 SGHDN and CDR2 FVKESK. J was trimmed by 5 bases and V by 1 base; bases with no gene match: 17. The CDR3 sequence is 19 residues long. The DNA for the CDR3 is TGTGCCAGCAGCCAAGCAAAGCGGGAGGCGGTCCTCTTACGGGAGACCCAGTACTTC. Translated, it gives CASSQAKREAVLLRETQYF.

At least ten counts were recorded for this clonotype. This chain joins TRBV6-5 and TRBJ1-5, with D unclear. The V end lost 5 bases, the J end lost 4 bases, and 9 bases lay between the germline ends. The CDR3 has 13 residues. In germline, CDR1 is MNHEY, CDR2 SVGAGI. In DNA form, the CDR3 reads TGTGCCAGCAGTAGCAGGTTTAATCAGCCCCAGCATTTT. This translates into CASSSRFNQPQHF.